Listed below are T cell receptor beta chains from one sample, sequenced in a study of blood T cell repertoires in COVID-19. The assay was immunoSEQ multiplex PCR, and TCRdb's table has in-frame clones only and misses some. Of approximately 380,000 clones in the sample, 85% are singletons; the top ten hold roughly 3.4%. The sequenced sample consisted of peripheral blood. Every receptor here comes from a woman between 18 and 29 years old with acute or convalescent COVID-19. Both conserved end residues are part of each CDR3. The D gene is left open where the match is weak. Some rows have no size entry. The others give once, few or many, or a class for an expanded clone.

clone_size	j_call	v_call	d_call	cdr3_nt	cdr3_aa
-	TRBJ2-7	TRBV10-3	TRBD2	TGTGCCATCAGTGATAGCGGGCCAATATACGAGCAGTACTTC	CAISDSGPIYEQYF
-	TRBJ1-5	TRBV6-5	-	TGTGCCAGCAGTACTAACAGGAATAGCAATCAGCCCCAGCATTTT	CASSTNRNSNQPQHF
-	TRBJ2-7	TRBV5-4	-	TGTGCCAGCAGCTTGAGGCAGGGCAACTACGAGCAGTACTTC	CASSLRQGNYEQYF
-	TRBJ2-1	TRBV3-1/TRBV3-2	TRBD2	TGTGCCAGCTTCGGGAGGGAGGCCGGGGAGCAGTTCTTC	CASFGREAGEQFF
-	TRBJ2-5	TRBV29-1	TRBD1	TGCAGCGTTGAGACAGGGGCCCAAGAGACCCAGTACTTC	CSVETGAQETQYF
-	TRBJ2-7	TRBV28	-	TGTGCCAGCAGTTCCCTAGGACACGGGTCAGGGGAGCAGTACTTC	CASSSLGHGSGEQYF
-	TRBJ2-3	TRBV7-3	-	TGTGCCAGCAGCCTCGGCACTACAATCACAGATACGCAGTATTTT	CASSLGTTITDTQYF
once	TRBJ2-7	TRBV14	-	TGTGCCAGCAGCCCGAGTTGGGGGGGCCACGAGCAGTACTTC	CASSPSWGGHEQYF
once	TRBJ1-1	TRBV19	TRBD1	TGTGCCAGTAGTACCCCTAGGCCAGGGGGAGAGAACACTGAAGCTTTCTTT	CASSTPRPGGENTEAFF
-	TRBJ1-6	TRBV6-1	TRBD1	TGTGCCAGCAGTGAACTCTTAGACAGGGAGAATTCACCCCTCCACTTT	CASSELLDRENSPLHF
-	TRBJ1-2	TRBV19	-	TGTGCCAGTAGTCCGAACTATGGCTACACCTTC	CASSPNYGYTF
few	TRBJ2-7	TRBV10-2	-	TGCGCCAGCAGTGTTAAATCCGGGTCCTACGAGCAGTACTTC	CASSVKSGSYEQYF
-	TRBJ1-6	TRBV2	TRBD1	TGTGCCAGCAGCTACCAGGGGGCGAAGGGTTCACCCCTCCACTTT	CASSYQGAKGSPLHF
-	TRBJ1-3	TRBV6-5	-	TGTGCCAGCAGTTACTCACAGGGTGAAAACACCATATATTTT	CASSYSQGENTIYF
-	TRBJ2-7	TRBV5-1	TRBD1	TGCGCCAGCAGCTTGGACAGGGGTGAGCAGTACTTC	CASSLDRGEQYF
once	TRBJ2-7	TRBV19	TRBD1	TGTGCCAGTAGCACCGCAAGGGGGCCGACCTACGAGCAGTACTTC	CASSTARGPTYEQYF
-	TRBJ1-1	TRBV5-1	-	TGCGCCAGCAGCTACTCCGGGAACACTGAAGCTTTCTTT	CASSYSGNTEAFF
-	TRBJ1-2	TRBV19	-	TGTGCCAGTGGCCAGGGTCCACTCAACTATGGCTACACCTTC	CASGQGPLNYGYTF
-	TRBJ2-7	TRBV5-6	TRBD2	TGTGCCAGCAGCTTGTTCGGGGGGTGGTACGAGCAGTACTTC	CASSLFGGWYEQYF
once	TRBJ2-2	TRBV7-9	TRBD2	TGTGCCAGCAGCCTAAGATCCGGGACTAGCGGGACCTTCACCGGGGAGCTGTTTTTT	CASSLRSGTSGTFTGELFF
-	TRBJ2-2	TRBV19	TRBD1	TGTGCCAGTGGAACCCGGGACAGATATACCGGGGAGCTGTTTTTT	CASGTRDRYTGELFF
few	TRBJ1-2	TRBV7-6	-	TGTGCCAGCAGCTTAAATGGCGGGAGCTACACCTTC	CASSLNGGSYTF
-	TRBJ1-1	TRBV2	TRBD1	TGTGCCAGCCAAAGGACAGGGGACACTGAAGCTTTCTTT	CASQRTGDTEAFF
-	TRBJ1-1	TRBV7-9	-	TGTGCCAGCAGCCCTCAGGTACTGAACACTGAAGCTTTCTTT	CASSPQVLNTEAFF
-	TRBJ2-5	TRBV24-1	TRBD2	TGTGCCACCAGTGATCGGGACTACAACCAAGAGACCCAGTACTTC	CATSDRDYNQETQYF
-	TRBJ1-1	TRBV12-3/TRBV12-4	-	TGTGCCAGCAGCCTCTCGAGAGGCACTGAAGCTTTCTTT	CASSLSRGTEAFF
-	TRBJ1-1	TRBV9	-	TGTGCCAGCAGCGTCATAACGGGAGGCGGTGAAGCTTTCTTT	CASSVITGGGEAFF
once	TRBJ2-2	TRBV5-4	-	TGTGCCAGCAGCCCCCCACAGGTTTCGGGCACCGGGGAGCTGTTTTTT	CASSPPQVSGTGELFF
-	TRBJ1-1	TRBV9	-	TGTGCCAGCAGCGTCTCGAAAGCGGGGTTGATGAACACTGAAGCTTTCTTT	CASSVSKAGLMNTEAFF
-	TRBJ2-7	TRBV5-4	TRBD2	TGTGCCAGCAGCACACCGGGAGGTTCCGAGCAGTACTTC	CASSTPGGSEQYF
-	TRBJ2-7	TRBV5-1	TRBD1	TGCGCCAGCAGCAGCAACAGGGGGTACTCTTCCTACGAGCAGTACTTC	CASSSNRGYSSYEQYF
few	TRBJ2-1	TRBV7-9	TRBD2	TGTGCCAGCAGAGCGACTAGCGGGAGTGATGAGCAGTTCTTC	CASRATSGSDEQFF
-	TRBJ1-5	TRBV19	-	TGTGCCAGTACCGGGGTGGGAGGGCCCGATCAGCCCCAGCATTTT	CASTGVGGPDQPQHF
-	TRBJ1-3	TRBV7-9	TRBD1	TGTGCCAGCAGCTCCACTTTAGGACAGGGTGTGGACACCATATATTTT	CASSSTLGQGVDTIYF
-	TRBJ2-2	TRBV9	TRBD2	TGTGCCAGCAGCGTCGGGACTAGCCCCGGGGAGCTGTTTTTT	CASSVGTSPGELFF
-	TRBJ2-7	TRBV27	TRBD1	TGTGCCAGCAGTTTATCAACAGGGGGATCCTACGAGCAGTACTTC	CASSLSTGGSYEQYF
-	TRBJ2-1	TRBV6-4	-	TGTGCCAGCAGTGAATGGGAAGGGGATGAGCAGTTCTTC	CASSEWEGDEQFF
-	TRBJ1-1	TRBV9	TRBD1	TGTGCCAGCAGCCTACTGGAGGCAGGGGGCGATGAAGCTTTCTTT	CASSLLEAGGDEAFF
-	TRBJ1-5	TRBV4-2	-	TGTGCCAGCAGCCAAGCTCCCCCCGGCAATCAGCCCCAGCATTTT	CASSQAPPGNQPQHF
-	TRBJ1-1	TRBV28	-	TGTGCCAGCAAGCAGAACACTGAAGCTTTCTTT	CASKQNTEAFF
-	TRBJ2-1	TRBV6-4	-	TGTGCCAGCAGCCAGGGAGGCCACAATGAGCAGTTCTTC	CASSQGGHNEQFF
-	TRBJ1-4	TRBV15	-	TGTGCCACCAGCGTAGGGACAACAACTAATGAAAAACTGTTTTTT	CATSVGTTTNEKLFF
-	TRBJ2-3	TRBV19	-	TGTGCCAGTGCGGGGGGACAGCTGTTAGATACGCAGTATTTT	CASAGGQLLDTQYF
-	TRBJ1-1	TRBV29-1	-	TGCAGCGTTGAAGAGGGAGCCAAGGCCCCCCCTGAAGCTTTCTTT	CSVEEGAKAPPEAFF
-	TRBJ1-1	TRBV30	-	TGTGCCTGGAGCGTGGACAAGAACACTGAAGCTTTCTTT	CAWSVDKNTEAFF
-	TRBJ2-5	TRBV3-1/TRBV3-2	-	TGTGCCAGCAGCCAGGTGCAGCGGGTCTCGACCCAGTACTTC	CASSQVQRVSTQYF
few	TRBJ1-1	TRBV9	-	TGTGCCAGCAGCGACCGAACGGGGGTAGCTTTCTTT	CASSDRTGVAFF
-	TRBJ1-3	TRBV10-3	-	TGTGCCTCCTCCGGGGGGTCCTCTGGAAACACCATATATTTT	CASSGGSSGNTIYF